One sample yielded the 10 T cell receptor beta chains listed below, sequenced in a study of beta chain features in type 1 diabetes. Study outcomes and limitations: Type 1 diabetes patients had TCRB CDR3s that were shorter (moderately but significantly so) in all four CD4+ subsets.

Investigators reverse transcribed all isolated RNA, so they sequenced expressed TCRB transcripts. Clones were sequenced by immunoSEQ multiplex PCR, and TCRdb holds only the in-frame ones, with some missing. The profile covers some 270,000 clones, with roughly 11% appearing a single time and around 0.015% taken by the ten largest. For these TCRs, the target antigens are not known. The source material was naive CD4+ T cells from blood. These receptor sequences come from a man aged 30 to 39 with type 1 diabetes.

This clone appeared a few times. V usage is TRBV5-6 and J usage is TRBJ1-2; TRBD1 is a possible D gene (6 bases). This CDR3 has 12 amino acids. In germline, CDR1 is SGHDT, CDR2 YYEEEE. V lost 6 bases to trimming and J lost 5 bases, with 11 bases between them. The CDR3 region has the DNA TGTGCCAGCACGACAGGTTTTTATGGCTACACCTTC. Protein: CASTTGFYGYTF.

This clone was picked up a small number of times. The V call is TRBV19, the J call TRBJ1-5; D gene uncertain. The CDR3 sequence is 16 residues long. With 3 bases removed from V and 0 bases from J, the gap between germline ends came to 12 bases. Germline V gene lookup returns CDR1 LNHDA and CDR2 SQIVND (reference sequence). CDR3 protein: CASSISLGHSNQPQHF. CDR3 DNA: TGTGCCAGTAGTATCTCCCTGGGCCATAGCAATCAGCCCCAGCATTTT.

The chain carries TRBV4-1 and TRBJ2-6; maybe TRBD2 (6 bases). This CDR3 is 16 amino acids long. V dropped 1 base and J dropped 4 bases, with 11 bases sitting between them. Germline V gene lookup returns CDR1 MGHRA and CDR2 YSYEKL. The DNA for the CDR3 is TGCGCCAGCAGCCAAGCGGGGGTGGAGGGGGCCAACGTCCTGACTTTC. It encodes CASSQAGVEGANVLTF.

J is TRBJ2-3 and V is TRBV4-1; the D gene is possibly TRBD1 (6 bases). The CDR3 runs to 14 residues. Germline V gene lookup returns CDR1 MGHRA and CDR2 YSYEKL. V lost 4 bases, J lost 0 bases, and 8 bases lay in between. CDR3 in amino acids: CASSRTASTDTQYF. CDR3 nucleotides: TGCGCCAGCAGCCGGACAGCTAGCACAGATACGCAGTATTTT.

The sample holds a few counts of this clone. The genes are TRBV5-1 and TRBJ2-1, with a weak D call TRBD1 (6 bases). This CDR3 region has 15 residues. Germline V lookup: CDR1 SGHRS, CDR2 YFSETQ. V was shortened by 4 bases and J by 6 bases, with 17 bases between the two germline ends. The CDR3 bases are TGCGCCAGCAGCCTGGGACCAGGGGATATCAATGAGCAGTTCTTC. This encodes CASSLGPGDINEQFF.

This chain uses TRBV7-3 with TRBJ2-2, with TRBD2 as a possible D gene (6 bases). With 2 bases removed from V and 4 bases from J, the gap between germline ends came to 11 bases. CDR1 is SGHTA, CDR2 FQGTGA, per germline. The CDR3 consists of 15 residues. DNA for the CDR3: TGTGCCAGCAGCTTACGCGGGGTACCCACCGGGGAGCTGTTTTTT. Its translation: CASSLRGVPTGELFF.

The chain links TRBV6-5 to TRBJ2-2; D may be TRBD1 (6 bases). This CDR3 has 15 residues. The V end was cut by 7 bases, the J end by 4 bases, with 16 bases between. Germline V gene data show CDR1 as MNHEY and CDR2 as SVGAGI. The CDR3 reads CASMGAGDGTGELFF. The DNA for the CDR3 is TGTGCCAGCATGGGGGCCGGGGATGGCACCGGGGAGCTGTTTTTT.

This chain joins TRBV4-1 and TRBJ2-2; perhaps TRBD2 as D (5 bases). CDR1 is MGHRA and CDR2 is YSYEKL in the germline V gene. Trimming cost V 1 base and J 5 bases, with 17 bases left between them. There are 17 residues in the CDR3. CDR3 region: CASSQGLRAGYTGELFF. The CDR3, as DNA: TGCGCCAGCAGCCAAGGACTGCGGGCCGGATATACCGGGGAGCTGTTTTTT.

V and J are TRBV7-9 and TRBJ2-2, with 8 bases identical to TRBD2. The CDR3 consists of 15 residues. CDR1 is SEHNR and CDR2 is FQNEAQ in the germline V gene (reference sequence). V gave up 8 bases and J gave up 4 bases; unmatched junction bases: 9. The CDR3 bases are TGTGCCAGCCGGCGGGAGCGGGGGATCACCGGGGAGCTGTTTTTT. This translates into CASRRERGITGELFF.

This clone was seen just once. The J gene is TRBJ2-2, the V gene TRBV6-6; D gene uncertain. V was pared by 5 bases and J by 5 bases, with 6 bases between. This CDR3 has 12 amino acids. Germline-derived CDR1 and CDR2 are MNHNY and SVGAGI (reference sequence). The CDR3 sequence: CASSPPTGELFF. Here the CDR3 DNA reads TGTGCCAGCAGTCCCCCGACCGGGGAGCTGTTTTTT.